This T cell receptor beta chain derives from a study of blood T cell repertoires in COVID-19. Study summary: T cells, B-cell-depleted T cells, or PBMCs provided the cDNA or gDNA that served as material.

CDR1 and CDR2 (germline): MDHEN, SYDVKM. With 2 bases removed from V and 3 bases from J, the gap between germline ends came to 14 bases. The CDR3 extends over 16 amino acids. The repertoire was sequenced with immunoSEQ multiplex PCR; TCRdb's copy has only in-frame clones and lacks some. The data show some 150,000 clones, with 80% to 90% seen just once and 2.5% to 3% held by the top ten. This TCR came from a man aged 60 to 69 with active or convalescent COVID-19. The J gene is TRBJ2-1, the V gene TRBV28; the D is unclear. The sequenced sample was peripheral blood. In DNA, the CDR3 is TGTGCCAGCAGTTTAACCAAAGTATCCGGCTACAATGAGCAGTTCTTC. This gives the protein CASSLTKVSGYNEQFF.